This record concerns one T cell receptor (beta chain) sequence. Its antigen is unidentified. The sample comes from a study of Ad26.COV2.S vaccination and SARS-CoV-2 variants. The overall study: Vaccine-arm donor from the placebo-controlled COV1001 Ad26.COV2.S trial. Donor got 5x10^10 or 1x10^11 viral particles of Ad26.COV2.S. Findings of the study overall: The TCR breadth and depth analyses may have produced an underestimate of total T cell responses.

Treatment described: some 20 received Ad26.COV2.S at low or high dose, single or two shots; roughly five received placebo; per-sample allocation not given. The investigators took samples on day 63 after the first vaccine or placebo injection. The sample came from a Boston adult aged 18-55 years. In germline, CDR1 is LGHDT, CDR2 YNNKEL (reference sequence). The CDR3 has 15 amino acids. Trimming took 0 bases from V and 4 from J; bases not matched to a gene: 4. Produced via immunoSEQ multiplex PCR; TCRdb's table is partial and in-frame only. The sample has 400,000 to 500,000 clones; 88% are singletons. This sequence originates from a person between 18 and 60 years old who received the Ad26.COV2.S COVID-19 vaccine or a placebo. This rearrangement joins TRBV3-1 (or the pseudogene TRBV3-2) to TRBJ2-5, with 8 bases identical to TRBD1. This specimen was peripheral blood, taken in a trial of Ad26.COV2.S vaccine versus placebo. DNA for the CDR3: TGTGCCAGCAGCCAAGATCCCAGGGGGCGAGAGACCCAGTACTTC. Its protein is CASSQDPRGRETQYF.